A single sample is the source of the 8 T cell receptor beta chains below, sequenced in a study of CD8 T cells in ankylosing spondylitis. Each CDR3 protein is one row after TCRdb ran MiXCR on the 5' RACE reads. This table has tens of thousands of distinct CDR3 sequences, 6.2% appearing once. Sequenced: synovial fluid, either unsorted or a sorted T cell fraction (not recorded which). The receptors originated from a male donor with ankylosing spondylitis.

This clonotype was seen ten or more times. The DNA of the CDR3 is TGTGCCAGCGGGAACGGGGTTAGCTCTGAAGCTTTCTTT. Translating it yields CASGNGVSSEAFF. The chain combines TRBV6-1 with TRBJ1-1; D gene ambiguous. CDR1 and CDR2 (germline): MNHNS, SASEGT. CDR3 size: 13 residues. Trimming left V 8 bases short and J 6 bases short, with 16 bases between.

This clonotype has a count of ten or more. The J gene is TRBJ2-1, the V gene TRBV7-9; unclear D gene. Per the germline V gene, CDR1 is SEHNR and CDR2 is FQNEAQ (reference sequence). This CDR3 is 16 amino acids long. The ends were cut back, 1 base at V and 0 bases at J, with 10 bases in the middle. The CDR3 DNA is TGTGCCAGCAGCTTAGTAGGGCGGAACTCCTACAATGAGCAGTTCTTC. It yields the protein CASSLVGRNSYNEQFF.

This clonotype occurred many times. This chain links TRBV29-1 with TRBJ2-5; 10 bases agree with TRBD1. Germline V gene sequence: CDR1 SQVTM, CDR2 ANQGSEA. Trimming took 6 bases from V and 4 from J; bases not matched to a gene: 2. The CDR3 is 12 residues long. CDR3 DNA: TGCAGCGTGGGACAGGGGACAGAGACCCAGTACTTC. As protein: CSVGQGTETQYF.

The chain joins TRBV2 to TRBJ2-2; D is tentatively TRBD1 or TRBD2 (5 bases each). There are 15 residues in the CDR3. V lost 4 bases to trimming and J lost 3 bases, with 12 bases between them. Germline CDR1 reads SNHLY; CDR2 reads FYNNEI. In DNA, the CDR3 is TGTGCCAGCAGTGGCGTCGGGGCTGACACCGGGGAGCTGTTTTTT. As protein: CASSGVGADTGELFF.

This clonotype was counted a few times. The chain uses TRBV5-1 and TRBJ2-5, with D tentatively TRBD1 (6 bases). CDR1 is SGHRS, CDR2 YFSETQ, per germline. With 5 bases removed from V and 5 bases from J, the gap between germline ends came to 16 bases. The CDR3 spans 14 residues. The CDR3 reads CASSSTQGRETQYF. In DNA, the CDR3 is TGCGCCAGCAGTTCCACTCAGGGGCGGGAGACCCAGTACTTC.

V usage is TRBV28 and J usage is TRBJ2-1; D unclear. Looked up from germline, CDR1 is MDHEN and CDR2 is SYDVKM. The CDR3 has 12 residues. Trimming pared 4 bases from V and 5 bases from J, leaving 6 bases between. CDR3 nucleotides: TGTGCCAGCAGTTACGGCGACAATGAGCAGTTCTTC. Translating it yields CASSYGDNEQFF.

This clonotype was recorded a few times. This chain uses TRBV28 with TRBJ1-3; no clear D. The CDR3 loop spans 15 amino acids. The germline V and J ends were trimmed by 6 bases and 2 bases, with 14 bases remaining between them. Germline values: CDR1 MDHEN, CDR2 SYDVKM. In DNA, the CDR3 is TGTGCCAGCAGAAGAAGTAGGGCAGCTGGAAACACCATATATTTT. Residues: CASRRSRAAGNTIYF.

The table lists this clonotype with many counts. This rearrangement joins TRBV29-1 to TRBJ1-1; 7 bases agree with TRBD1. The length of the CDR3 is 12 residues. From germline, CDR1 is SQVTM and CDR2 ANQGSEA. Trimming removed 6 bases from V and 4 bases from J; junction bases left unmatched: 5. The CDR3 region is CSVADRATEAFF. CDR3 nucleotides: TGCAGCGTGGCTGACAGGGCCACTGAAGCTTTCTTT.